This T cell receptor beta chain was sequenced during a study of human T cells and chemical hapten exposure. Sample time point: pre-sensitization, week 0. Treatment here: therapeutic diphenylcyclopropenone sensitization with weekly scalp DPC. TCRdb passed the RACE reads through MiXCR, listing each CDR3 protein once. The table records some 74,000 distinct CDR3 sequences, about 14% of them present only once. Trimming took 3 bases from V and 4 from J; bases not matched to a gene: 5. This CDR3 comprises 14 residues. Germline values: CDR1 SQVTM, CDR2 ANQGSEA. The clonotype originates from a woman between 45 and 60 years old with alopecia areata. Some clones in this sample may be carry-over from other donors' samples. The rearrangement uses TRBV29-1 and TRBJ2-2, with TRBD1 matching over 7 bases. This specimen was whole blood, taken in connection with sensitization to the hapten diphenylcyclopropenone (DPC). CDR3 loop: CSVDTTGSTGELFF. The DNA of the CDR3 is TGCAGCGTTGACACGACAGGGTCCACCGGGGAGCTGTTTTTT.